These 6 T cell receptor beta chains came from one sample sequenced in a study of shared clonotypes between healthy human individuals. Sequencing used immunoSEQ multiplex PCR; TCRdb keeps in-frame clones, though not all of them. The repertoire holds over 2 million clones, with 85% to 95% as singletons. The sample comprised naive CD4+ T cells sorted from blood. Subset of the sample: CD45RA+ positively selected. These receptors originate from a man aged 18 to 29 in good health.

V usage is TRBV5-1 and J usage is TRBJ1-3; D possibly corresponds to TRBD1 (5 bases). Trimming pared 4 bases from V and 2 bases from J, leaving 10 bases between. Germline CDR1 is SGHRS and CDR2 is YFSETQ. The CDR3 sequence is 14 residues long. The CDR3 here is CASSGASAGNTIYF. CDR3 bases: TGCGCCAGCAGCGGGGCCAGTGCTGGAAACACCATATATTTT.

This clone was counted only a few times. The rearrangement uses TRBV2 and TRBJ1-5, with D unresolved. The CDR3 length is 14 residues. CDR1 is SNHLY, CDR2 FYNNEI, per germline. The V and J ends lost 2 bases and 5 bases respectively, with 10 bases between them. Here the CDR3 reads CASSEMVSDQPQHF. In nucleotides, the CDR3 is TGTGCCAGCAGTGAAATGGTTTCGGATCAGCCCCAGCATTTT.

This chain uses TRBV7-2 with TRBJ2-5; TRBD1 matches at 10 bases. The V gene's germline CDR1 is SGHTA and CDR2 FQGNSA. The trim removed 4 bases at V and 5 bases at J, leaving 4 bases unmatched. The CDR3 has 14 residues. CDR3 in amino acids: CASSSGQGMETQYF. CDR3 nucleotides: TGTGCCAGCAGCTCGGGACAGGGGATGGAGACCCAGTACTTC.

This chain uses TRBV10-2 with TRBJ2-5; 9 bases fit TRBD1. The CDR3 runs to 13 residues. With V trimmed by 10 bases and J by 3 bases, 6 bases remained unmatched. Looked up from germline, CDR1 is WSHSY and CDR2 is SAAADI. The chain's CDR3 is CATSGQGKETQYF. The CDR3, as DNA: TGCGCCACCTCGGGACAGGGAAAAGAGACCCAGTACTTC.

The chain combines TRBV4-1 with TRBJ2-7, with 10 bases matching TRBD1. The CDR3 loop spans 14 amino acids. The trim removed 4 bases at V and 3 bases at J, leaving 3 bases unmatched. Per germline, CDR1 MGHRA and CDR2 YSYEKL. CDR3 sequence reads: CASSRRTGGYEQYF. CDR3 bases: TGCGCCAGCAGCCGCAGGACAGGGGGCTACGAGCAGTACTTC.

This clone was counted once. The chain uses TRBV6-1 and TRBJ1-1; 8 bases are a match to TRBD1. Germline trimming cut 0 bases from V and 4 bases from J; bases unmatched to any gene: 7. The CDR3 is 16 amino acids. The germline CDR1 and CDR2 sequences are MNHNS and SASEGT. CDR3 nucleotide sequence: TGTGCCAGCAGTGAAGCCGCAGGGGGCCTGAGCACTGAAGCTTTCTTT. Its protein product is CASSEAAGGLSTEAFF.